The 19 T cell receptor beta chains below come from one sample, sequenced in a study of blood T cell repertoires in COVID-19. Profiled with immunoSEQ multiplex PCR; TCRdb holds only in-frame clones, not every one. The sample gives 110,000 to 150,000 clones, approximately 80% of which show up once; 5% is in the top ten. Input material: peripheral blood. The receptors come from a woman in her forties or fifties with acute or convalescent COVID-19.

The chain carries TRBV25-1 and TRBJ2-7; possible D gene TRBD1, 5 bases. The CDR3 length is 14 residues. The germline V gene has CDR1 MGHDK and CDR2 SYGVNS. V lost 2 bases, J lost 7 bases, and 15 bases lay in between. CDR3 DNA sequence: TGTGCCAGCAGTGAACCAGGGCTCAAGGTTGAGCAGTACTTC. Protein product: CASSEPGLKVEQYF.

This chain connects TRBV7-7 to TRBJ1-6; D perhaps matches TRBD1 (5 bases). Looked up from germline, CDR1 is SSHAT and CDR2 is FNYEAQ (reference sequence). The CDR3 length is 13 residues. Trimming cost V 1 base and J 11 bases, with 9 bases left between them. DNA of the CDR3: TGTGCCAGCAGCTTAGGGGGGGATACACCCCTCCACTTT. This encodes CASSLGGDTPLHF.

The chain links TRBV19 to TRBJ1-5; D gene ambiguous. Germline V gives CDR1 LNHDA, CDR2 SQIVND (reference sequence). This CDR3 contains 15 residues. Trimming removed 7 bases at V and 0 bases at J, with 13 bases between. CDR3 coding DNA: TGTGCCAGTACCTCCTCGATCGGTAGCAATCAGCCCCAGCATTTT. This gives the protein CASTSSIGSNQPQHF.

This sequence joins TRBV25-1 and TRBJ2-1; 10 nucleotides match TRBD1. V lost 4 bases, J lost 1 base, and 1 base stayed unmatched. Germline V CDR1 and CDR2: MGHDK, SYGVNS. This CDR3 has 15 amino acids. This CDR3 is CASSGDRGSYNEQFF. Here the CDR3 DNA reads TGTGCCAGCAGTGGGGACAGGGGATCCTACAATGAGCAGTTCTTC.

The genes are TRBV5-4 and TRBJ1-5, with D hard to call. CDR1 and CDR2 (germline): SGHNT, YYREEE (reference sequence). V was trimmed by 5 bases and J by 4 bases, leaving 4 bases between them. CDR3 length equals 11 residues. This CDR3 reads CASRRNQPQHF. The DNA for the CDR3 is TGTGCCAGCAGGCGGAATCAGCCCCAGCATTTT.

V gene TRBV2 combines with J gene TRBJ2-7; D uncertain. Germline V CDR1 and CDR2: SNHLY, FYNNEI. V was clipped by 7 bases and J by 5 bases, with 18 bases between them. The CDR3 spans 14 residues. The CDR3 protein is CASTGSHNLNEQYF. Here the CDR3 DNA reads TGTGCCAGCACCGGGTCGCACAATCTAAACGAGCAGTACTTC.

The rearrangement joins TRBV12-3 or TRBV12-4 to TRBJ2-2; possibly TRBD2 for D (5 bases). V was pared by 5 bases and J by 13 bases, with 14 bases between. The length of the CDR3 is 12 residues. CDR3 nucleotides: TGTGCCAGCAGTCGATTTACGGAGGTGCTGTTTTTT. Translating it yields CASSRFTEVLFF.

This clone turned up a few times. CDR3 sequence reads: CASSYSREGQGSSYNEQFF. The CDR3 bases are TGTGCCAGCAGTTACTCGAGAGAGGGACAGGGGAGCTCCTACAATGAGCAGTTCTTC. This chain connects TRBV6-2 or TRBV6-3 to TRBJ2-1; 10 nucleotides agree with TRBD1. Germline V gene sequence: CDR1 MNHEY, CDR2 SVGEGT. The V gene end was trimmed by 0 bases and the J gene end by 0 bases; junction bases not matched to a gene: 8. CDR3 length equals 19 residues.

The rearrangement uses TRBV19 and TRBJ1-4; 9 bases line up with TRBD1. V was pared by 6 bases and J by 8 bases, with 19 bases of the junction left unmatched. CDR3 size: 18 residues. The germline gives CDR1 LNHDA, CDR2 SQIVND (reference sequence). CDR3 residues: CASRTTGTGWDREEKLFF. In nucleotides, the CDR3 is TGTGCCAGTAGGACTACCGGGACAGGGTGGGATAGAGAAGAAAAACTGTTTTTT.

The chain has TRBV7-3 and TRBJ2-1; 7 bases map to TRBD2. The V gene end was trimmed by 5 bases and the J gene end by 7 bases; junction bases not matched to a gene: 5. Germline V gives CDR1 SGHTA, CDR2 FQGTGA. CDR3 length equals 13 residues. CDR3: CASSAGDTNEQFF. DNA for the CDR3: TGTGCCAGCAGCGCGGGGGATACGAATGAGCAGTTCTTC. The full variable domain, rest sourced from reference TRBV7-3 and TRBJ2-1, is GAGVSQTPSNKVTEKGKYVELRCDPISGHTALYWYRQSLGQGPEFLIYFQGTGAADDSGLPNDRFFAVRPEGSVSTLKIQRTERGDSAVYLCASSAGDTNEQFFGPGTRLTVL.

This rearrangement joins TRBV18 to TRBJ2-1; the match to TRBD2 covers 9 bases. CDR3 length: 15 amino acids. CDR1 and CDR2 from the germline V gene are KGHSH and LQKENI. V was pared by 1 base and J by 6 bases, with 4 bases of the junction left unmatched. The CDR3 DNA sequence: TGTGCCAGCTCACCACTAGCGGGGGCCACCAATGAGCAGTTCTTC. It encodes CASSPLAGATNEQFF. Complete variable domain (other parts from reference TRBV18 and TRBJ2-1): NAGVMQNPRHLVRRRGQEARLRCSPMKGHSHVYWYRQLPEEGLKFMVYLQKENIIDESGMPKERFSAEFPKEGPSILRIQQVVRGDSAAYFCASSPLAGATNEQFFGPGTRLTVL.

This chain uses TRBV4-3 with TRBJ2-7, with D perhaps TRBD2 (6 bases). The CDR3 consists of 15 residues. CDR1 and CDR2 (germline): LGHNA, YSLEER. V was pared by 0 bases and J by 6 bases, with 15 bases between. The CDR3 region has the DNA TGCGCCAGCAGCCAAGACTTCGGGGGAGGACCCGAGCAGTACTTC. Translating it yields CASSQDFGGGPEQYF.

The chain carries TRBV6-5 and TRBJ2-1; TRBD1 matches at 7 bases. V shed 6 bases and J 5 bases; nucleotides not matched to a gene: 7. The germline CDR1 and CDR2 sequences are MNHEY and SVGAGI. The CDR3 extends over 14 amino acids. The CDR3 here is CASRQGFWDNEQFF. CDR3 DNA sequence: TGTGCCAGCAGACAGGGGTTTTGGGACAATGAGCAGTTCTTC.

The V and J genes are TRBV5-4 and TRBJ2-1, with D uncertain. The ends were cut back, 0 bases at V and 1 base at J, with 5 bases in the middle. Germline V CDR1 and CDR2: SGHNT, YYREEE (reference sequence). The CDR3 is 14 residues long. CDR3 nucleotide sequence: TGTGCCAGCAGCTTGGACGGGTCCTACAATGAGCAGTTCTTC. Encoded protein: CASSLDGSYNEQFF.

A word on this clone: At one boundary the junction diverges from the germline segment, which might be a read error. The rearrangement uses TRBV6-1 and TRBJ2-1; a possible D gene is TRBD2 (5 bases). Germline lookup yields CDR1 MNHNS and CDR2 SASEGT. The CDR3 has 14 residues. Here the CDR3 reads CANSEGPGLGEQFF. The DNA of the CDR3 is TGTGCCAACAGTGAAGGTCCGGGGTTGGGAGAGCAGTTCTTC.

The chain recombines TRBV18 with TRBJ1-3; D is undetermined. The CDR3 is made up of 18 amino acids. Germline CDR1 and CDR2: KGHSH and LQKENI. Deletions cut 6 bases from V and 0 bases from J, with 21 bases between. The CDR3 sequence is CASSQAVSLRFSGNTIYF. CDR3 bases: TGTGCCAGCTCGCAAGCGGTCAGCTTACGTTTCTCTGGAAACACCATATATTTT.

The chain couples TRBV6-5 to TRBJ2-3; D gene uncertain. Trimming cost V 3 bases and J 0 bases, with 13 bases left between them. Germline V CDR1 and CDR2: MNHEY, SVGAGI. The CDR3 runs to 16 residues. DNA for the CDR3: TGTGCCAGCAGTTATAGCCCCTATCCGAGCACAGATACGCAGTATTTT. Amino acid sequence: CASSYSPYPSTDTQYF.

V is TRBV7-3 and J is TRBJ1-1; D is unresolved. This CDR3 is built from 12 residues. Germline CDR1 SGHTA, CDR2 FQGTGA. Trimming took 4 bases from V and 10 from J, leaving 13 bases between them. CDR3 sequence (DNA): TGTGCCAGCAGCTCTCATAACGGTAGAGCTTTCTTT. Its protein is CASSSHNGRAFF.

This clone is a singleton in its sample. J is TRBJ1-2 and V is TRBV27, with 9 bases aligning to TRBD1. Losses at the gene ends were 8 bases for V and 7 bases for J; bases not matched to a gene: 14. The CDR3 loop spans 15 amino acids. CDR1 MNHEY and CDR2 SMNVEV come from the germline V gene (reference sequence). The chain's CDR3 is CASGTGTGSKRGYTF. The CDR3 DNA reads TGTGCCAGCGGAACCGGGACAGGGAGTAAGCGTGGCTACACCTTC.